This T cell receptor beta chain was captured in a study of metastatic and nonmetastatic thyroid tumors (dated by TCRdb to about 2020). About the full investigation: For patients with malignant and with benign thyroid disease, the researchers compared repertoires between peripheral blood samples and tumor or nodule tissue samples.

The research as a whole found: In both blood and tumor samples, malignant tumors were reported to have significantly higher TCR beta diversity than benign nodules.

There are many counts of this clone. Its antigen is still unknown. No qualities accompany the bases; no much larger clone lies one base away. Library method: PCR. The reads were generated on an Illumina HiSeq 4000. The TCR beta-chain CDR3 region of each patient was profiled by high-throughput sequencing. On the authors' methods: The researchers built a classifier to tell apart papillary thyroid cancer patients with distant metastasis, based on CDR3 differences among clinicopathological groups. The Shannon index was used to measure repertoire diversity, and the Morisita-Horn index was used to measure how similar tumor and blood repertoires were. TCRdb reran the public reads through fastp at Q25 and MiXCR, keeping productive beta chains. TCRdb, not the authors, supplied the V and J calls. The sample table holds tens of thousands of clones, of which more than 10% were seen once. The top ten clones comprise 5.5% to 7.5% of the sample.

From the germline V gene, CDR1 is MGHRA and CDR2 is YSYEKL. V loses 4 bases, J loses 2 bases, and the germline ends lie 11 bases apart. Including the terminal cysteine and phenylalanine, the CDR3 comprises 14 residues. Only CDR3 DNA remains: 42 bases, in frame from the first base. No patient had received any treatment before thyroid surgery. Patient clinical samples collected from 2012 to 2018 were retrospectively analysed using T-cell receptor beta sequencing. Sequenced sample: blood. The chain is encoded by TRBV4-1 joined to TRBJ1-1; the D gene cannot be resolved reliably. This TCR was sampled from a male donor with papillary thyroid cancer or a benign thyroid nodule (not recorded which). Some clones in this sample may be carry-over from other donors' samples. This receptor carries the CDR3 CASSLRWANTEAFF. The DNA sequence reads TGCGCCAGCAGCCTCAGATGGGCCAACACTGAAGCTTTCTTT.